Included here is one TCR beta chain sequence, with context. What it recognizes is unknown. This same CDR3 is encoded by further DNA sequences in the sample. This specimen belongs to a study of T cell responses to AZD1222 COVID-19 vaccine. Per the germline V gene, CDR1 is SGHVS and CDR2 is FQNEAQ. There are 13 residues in the CDR3. The V end lost 1 base, the J end lost 5 bases, and 8 bases lay between the germline ends. Assay: immunoSEQ multiplex PCR; the TCRdb copy retains only in-frame clones and omits some. The table lists 130,000 to 150,000 clones, more than 75% of them singletons. Points from the study as a whole: Among AZD1222 vaccinees, only six or seven were seropositive at baseline. Receipt of two AZD1222 doses was followed by a rise in Spike-specific TCR breadth and depth. White British people made up most donors, females outnumbered males, and clonal diversity was possibly underestimated.

Specimen: peripheral blood, collected on day 0 of AZD1222 vaccination. The chain is built from TRBV7-8 and TRBJ1-1; a possible D gene is TRBD1 (5 bases). The clonotype originates from an adult in good health. This CDR3 reads CASSLDGGTEAFF. The CDR3 DNA is TGTGCCAGCAGCTTAGACGGGGGAACTGAAGCTTTCTTT.